These 2 T cell receptor beta chains were all obtained from the same sample, sequenced in a study of OX40 agonist ivuxolimab in advanced cancers. Profiling relied on immunoSEQ multiplex PCR, and the TCRdb table lists in-frame clones only, not all of them. The data contain 67,000 or so clones, 88% of them seen just once; the ten biggest clones take up around 1%. Specimen: CD4+ or CD8+ T cells sorted from blood, collected in a trial of the OX40 agonist ivuxolimab. Source of these receptors: an adult with an advanced solid tumor such as melanoma, head and neck, liver or kidney cancer.

The V and J genes are TRBV7-2 and TRBJ2-5; a possible D gene is TRBD1 (7 bases). Germline V lookup: CDR1 SGHTA, CDR2 FQGNSA. The V end was cut by 0 bases, the J end by 4 bases, with 12 bases between. This CDR3 contains 15 residues. Here the CDR3 reads CASSLAYQGGETQYF. The CDR3 nucleotides read TGTGCCAGCAGCTTAGCTTACCAGGGGGGAGAGACCCAGTACTTC.

The chain couples TRBV18 to TRBJ1-1; D possibly corresponds to TRBD1 (5 bases). Germline values: CDR1 KGHSH, CDR2 LQKENI. V was cut by 2 bases and J by 8 bases, with 12 bases left in between. This CDR3 is built from 13 residues. The CDR3, as DNA: TGTGCCAGCTCACCAGGCGCCGGGGACGAAGCTTTCTTT. The encoded protein is CASSPGAGDEAFF. Full variable domain (missing parts from reference TRBV18 and TRBJ1-1): NAGVMQNPRHLVRRRGQEARLRCSPMKGHSHVYWYRQLPEEGLKFMVYLQKENIIDESGMPKERFSAEFPKEGPSILRIQQVVRGDSAAYFCASSPGAGDEAFFGQGTRLTVV.